The 20 T cell receptor beta chains below all came from one sample that was sequenced in a study of T-cell memory formation after mild COVID-19. TCRdb independently ran MiXCR on the 5' RACE reads; one entry per CDR3 protein. The table records fewer than 450,000 distinct CDR3 sequences, approximately 25% of them present only once. The sequenced material came from PBMCs or a T cell subset sorted from them (not recorded which). These receptor sequences come from an adult woman who had mild COVID-19 (a few samples of this study predate the infection). Cell type and time point are not known.

The V and J genes are TRBV5-1 and TRBJ2-1; D is undetermined. Germline values: CDR1 SGHRS, CDR2 YFSETQ. The CDR3 runs to 12 residues. Between the trimmed V and J ends, which lost 1 base and 6 bases, there was a span of 5 bases. CDR3 residues: CASSLIINEQFF. CDR3 bases: TGCGCCAGCAGCTTGATAATCAATGAGCAGTTCTTC. Based on the CDR3 plus reference TRBV5-1 and TRBJ2-1, the full variable domain is KAGVTQTPRYLIKTRGQQVTLSCSPISGHRSVSWYQQTPGQGLQFLFEYFSETQRNKGNFPGRFSGRQFSNSRSEMNVSTLELGDSALYLCASSLIINEQFFGPGTRLTVL.

The chain links TRBV9 to TRBJ2-2; D is ambiguous. V lost 0 bases and J lost 6, with 6 bases in between. The germline CDR1 and CDR2 sequences are SGDLS and YYNGEE. CDR3 length equals 13 residues. CDR3 nucleotide sequence: TGTGCCAGCAGCGTAGGGGATTCCGGGGAGCTGTTTTTT. Residues: CASSVGDSGELFF.

The rearrangement links TRBV3-2 to TRBJ2-7; TRBD1, the table's D call, lacks a check against the DNA. TRBV3-2 is given as a pseudogene. The CDR3 has 13 residues. The CDR3 sequence is CASSQVGDYEQYF. CDR3 coding DNA: TGTGCCAGCAGCCAAGTAGGGGACTACGAGCAGTACTTC.

The chain uses TRBV9 and TRBJ2-1, with 10 bases that match TRBD2. V lost 5 bases to trimming and J lost 5 bases; unmatched junction nucleotides: 1. The CDR3 spans 13 residues. The germline V gene has CDR1 SGDLS and CDR2 YYNGEE. DNA of the CDR3: TGTGCCAGCAGGAGCGGGGGGGACAATGAGCAGTTCTTC. Protein product: CASRSGGDNEQFF.

In this sample, this clonotype turned up a few times. The chain joins TRBV11-2 to TRBJ2-2; D possibly corresponds to TRBD1 (5 bases). Trimming cost V 3 bases and J 6 bases, with 20 bases left between them. The CDR3 has 17 residues. The germline V gene has CDR1 SGHAT and CDR2 FQNNGV. CDR3 in amino acids: CASSFSMGPRDAGELFF. The DNA for the CDR3 is TGTGCCAGCAGCTTTAGTATGGGGCCCAGAGACGCCGGGGAGCTGTTTTTT.

The CDR3 DNA reads as TGTGCCAGCAGCCAAGACCCACGCAAGCAGTACTTC. Protein product: CASSQDPRKQYF. The chain employs TRBV3-1 and TRBJ2-7; D gene uncertain. The germline gives CDR1 LGHDT, CDR2 YNNKEL (reference sequence). V was trimmed by 0 bases and J by 8 bases, leaving 8 bases between them. The length of the CDR3 is 12 residues.

The chain employs TRBV7-6 and TRBJ2-3, with 8 bases identical to TRBD1. V was clipped by 6 bases and J by 4 bases; unmatched bases: 6. The germline V gene encodes CDR1 SGHVS and CDR2 FNYEAQ. CDR3 size: 14 residues. The CDR3 nucleotides are TGTGCCAGCAGTTTCCAGGGGGCCGCAGATACGCAGTATTTT. Amino acids: CASSFQGAADTQYF.

This clonotype was picked up a small number of times. The genes are TRBV19 and TRBJ2-1, with a possible D match to TRBD2 (6 bases). Trimming cost V 7 bases and J 9 bases, with 22 bases left between them. The CDR3 length is 15 residues. CDR1 is LNHDA, CDR2 SQIVND, per germline (reference sequence). CDR3 protein: CASKTGVQVGGEQFF. CDR3 sequence (DNA): TGTGCCAGTAAGACGGGAGTACAGGTTGGGGGTGAGCAGTTCTTC.

This clonotype was seen a few times. This chain connects TRBV7-9 to TRBJ2-2, with D tentatively TRBD2 (6 bases). The V end lost 4 bases, the J end lost 0 bases, and 15 bases lay between the germline ends. The CDR3 length is 17 residues. CDR1 and CDR2 from the germline V gene are SEHNR and FQNEAQ (reference sequence). CDR3 nucleotide sequence: TGTGCCAGCAGCTCCGGCCTAGCGACAGCGAACACCGGGGAGCTGTTTTTT. Amino acid sequence: CASSSGLATANTGELFF. The whole variable domain, filled in from reference TRBV7-9 and TRBJ2-2, reads DTGVSQNPRHKITKRGQNVTFRCDPISEHNRLYWYRQTLGQGPEFLTYFQNEAQLEKSRLLSDRFSAERPKGSFSTLEIQRTEQGDSAMYLCASSSGLATANTGELFFGEGSRLTVL.

A few counts support this clonotype. The chain couples TRBV20-1 to TRBJ2-5; 13 positions agree with TRBD2. Unmatched junction bases numbered 7, after V lost 8 bases and J lost 10 bases. The CDR3 loop spans 12 amino acids. CDR1 and CDR2 from the germline V gene are DFQATT and SNEGSKA (reference sequence). The CDR3 protein is CSIRTSGGSQYF. As DNA, the CDR3 is TGCAGTATACGGACTAGCGGGGGTAGCCAGTACTTC.

In its sample, this clonotype was seen a few times. The rearrangement links TRBV6-4 to TRBJ2-2; 7 bases are a match to TRBD2. CDR1 is MRHNA and CDR2 is SNTAGT in the germline V gene. The junction had 11 bases not matched to a gene; V was cut back by 4 bases and J by 9 bases. This CDR3 has 15 residues. CDR3 DNA: TGTGCCAGCAGTGCCTCGGGCGGGAGCCCCCGGGAGCTGTTTTTT. It specifies CASSASGGSPRELFF.

V usage is TRBV2 and J usage is TRBJ1-5; D might be TRBD1 (5 bases). From germline, CDR1 is SNHLY and CDR2 FYNNEI. The CDR3 consists of 13 residues. The ends were cut back, 5 bases at V and 8 bases at J, with 13 bases in the middle. The CDR3: CASSNGRGEPQHF. Written as DNA, the CDR3 is TGTGCCAGCAGTAATGGTCGAGGGGAGCCCCAGCATTTT.

This clonotype occurred many times. The genes are TRBV19 and TRBJ2-7, with 7 bases that match TRBD2. Trimming removed 3 bases from V and 4 bases from J; junction bases left unmatched: 6. Germline-derived CDR1 and CDR2 are LNHDA and SQIVND (reference sequence). CDR3 length: 14 residues. The CDR3 DNA reads as TGTGCCAGTAGTATCAATCCGGGGGGATACGAGCAGTACTTC. It is translated as CASSINPGGYEQYF.

This clonotype was seen just once. V usage is TRBV2 and J usage is TRBJ1-1; unclear D gene. V was clipped by 3 bases and J by 5 bases, with 10 bases between them. The CDR3 totals 13 residues. Germline-derived CDR1 and CDR2 are SNHLY and FYNNEI. The CDR3 reads CASSEEGMTEAFF. The CDR3 DNA reads as TGTGCCAGCAGTGAGGAGGGAATGACTGAAGCTTTCTTT.

The chain employs TRBV29-1 and TRBJ2-5; D unclear. With 7 bases removed from V and 4 bases from J, the gap between germline ends came to 13 bases. This CDR3 contains 12 residues. CDR1 and CDR2 (germline): SQVTM, ANQGSEA. The CDR3 bases are TGCAGCGCTCCTGTTAGCCGAGAGACCCAGTACTTC. Its translation: CSAPVSRETQYF.

The chain combines TRBV11-1 with TRBJ1-2; TRBD1 matches 9 bases. This CDR3 is built from 13 residues. V gave up 4 bases and J gave up 7 bases; unmatched junction bases: 4. Germline assignment: CDR1 SGHAT and CDR2 FQDESV (reference sequence). The CDR3 region is CASSSTGGSGYTF. The CDR3 region has the DNA TGTGCCAGCAGCTCAACAGGGGGCAGTGGCTACACCTTC.

This clonotype appeared a few times. The chain uses TRBV3-1 and TRBJ2-5; D ambiguous. CDR3 length equals 12 residues. The V end was cut by 0 bases, the J end by 6 bases, with 5 bases between. CDR1 and CDR2 (germline): LGHDT, YNNKEL (reference sequence). The CDR3 nucleotides are TGTGCCAGCAGCCAAGAGCGGCAGACCCAGTACTTC. It yields the protein CASSQERQTQYF.

The chain links TRBV5-1 to TRBJ2-6; D not resolved. The germline V gene encodes CDR1 SGHRS and CDR2 YFSETQ. The ends were cut back, 2 bases at V and 0 bases at J, with 12 bases in the middle. This CDR3 region has 17 residues. The DNA of the CDR3 is TGCGCCAGCAGCTTAGTGGAAGTAAGCTCTGGGGCCAACGTCCTGACTTTC. Translating gives CASSLVEVSSGANVLTF.

The gene calls are TRBV29-1 and TRBJ1-2; 7 bases are shared with TRBD1. Germline loops: CDR1 SQVTM, CDR2 ANQGSEA. CDR3 length equals 13 residues. V was pared by 6 bases and J by 2 bases, with 6 bases of the junction left unmatched. The CDR3: CSVRQTGNYGYTF. DNA for the CDR3: TGCAGCGTGCGACAGACAGGGAACTATGGCTACACCTTC.

This clonotype has just a few counts. The chain couples TRBV2 to TRBJ2-7; 7 bases fit TRBD2. Germline loops: CDR1 SNHLY, CDR2 FYNNEI. The V and J ends lost 2 bases and 3 bases, in that order; junction bases with no gene match: 4. The CDR3 has 14 amino acids. In DNA, the CDR3 is TGTGCCAGCAGTGAACGGCGCGGGAGCTACGAGCAGTACTTC. Its translation is CASSERRGSYEQYF.